A selection of T cell receptor beta chains follows, all from one sample in a study of cytomegalovirus exposure and HLA in healthy donors. Measured with immunoSEQ multiplex PCR; TCRdb has only the in-frame clones, and not every one. Of around 150,000 clones in the sample, roughly 79% are singletons; the top ten hold roughly 27%. Source material: PBMCs. The receptors stem from a man aged 25 to 40 in good health and CMV-seropositive. Each CDR3 is given with its conserved first and last residue. The order of the fields is V gene, J gene, D gene, clone size, CDR3 DNA, CDR3 protein. A D gene is named only where the DNA matches it firmly. Clone sizes are given selectively: once, few, many, or a class where the clone is expanded.

>TRBV5-6|TRBJ2-7|NA|NA
TGTGCCAGCAGCTTGGTGGCGGGGGAGCAGTACTTC
CASSLVAGEQYF
>TRBV6-1|TRBJ2-1|NA|NA
TGTGCCAGCCTTAGACAACCCGACTACAATGAGCAGTTCTTC
CASLRQPDYNEQFF
>TRBV5-1|TRBJ1-2|NA|NA
TGCGCCAGCAGCTCCTCCCTGCAGGGGTTGCACTATGGCTACACCTTC
CASSSSLQGLHYGYTF
>TRBV13|TRBJ2-7|NA|NA
TGTGCCAGCAGCCAAGAGACAGTCCGCGAGCAGTACTTC
CASSQETVREQYF
>TRBV5-4|TRBJ2-5|NA|NA
TGTGCCAGCAGCTTGGCCGCGGGGGCGGAGACCCAGTACTTC
CASSLAAGAETQYF
>TRBV2|TRBJ2-1|TRBD2|NA
TGTGCCAGCAGTGGAGTGGGACTAGCGGGAGGCGAATTCTTC
CASSGVGLAGGEFF
>TRBV7-2|TRBJ2-7|TRBD2|NA
TGTGCCAGCAGCCCCGGGGGACTAGCGGGGGGCCCCACCTACGAGCAGTACTTC
CASSPGGLAGGPTYEQYF
>TRBV30|TRBJ1-1|NA|few
TGTGCCTGGACTAGAGGGATCACTGAAGCTTTCTTT
CAWTRGITEAFF
>TRBV5-4|TRBJ1-1|NA|NA
TGTGCCAGCAGCTTGTGGCAGAACACTGAAGCTTTCTTT
CASSLWQNTEAFF
>TRBV27|TRBJ2-7|TRBD2|NA
TGTGCCAGCAGTTTAGAGGGAGGGAGGTTATACGAGCAGTACTTC
CASSLEGGRLYEQYF
>TRBV19|TRBJ2-5|NA|NA
TGTGCCAGTAGTATCGCTCGGGGGAACCAAGAGACCCAGTACTTC
CASSIARGNQETQYF
>TRBV7-2|TRBJ2-3|NA|once
TGTGCCAGCAGCCTTCGTACAGATACGCAGTATTTT
CASSLRTDTQYF
>TRBV18|TRBJ1-5|NA|once
TGTGCCAGCACTGGGGGGAGCAATCAGCCCCAGCATTTT
CASTGGSNQPQHF
>TRBV14|TRBJ1-2|NA|NA
TGTGCCAGCAGCCAAGTACAGTCCGCTAACTATGGCTACACCTTC
CASSQVQSANYGYTF
>TRBV4-3|TRBJ2-1|TRBD2|NA
TGCGCCAGCAGCCGGACTAGCGGGGGTTTCTCCTACAATGAGCAGTTCTTC
CASSRTSGGFSYNEQFF
>TRBV6-5|TRBJ2-7|NA|few
TGTGCCAGCAGTTACCAGCCACAGGGCTACGAGCAGTACTTC
CASSYQPQGYEQYF
>TRBV4-2|TRBJ2-6|TRBD1|NA
TGTGCCAGCAGCCAAGACGCAGGGACAGGGGTCTCTGGGGCCAACGTCCTGACTTTC
CASSQDAGTGVSGANVLTF
>TRBV6-5|TRBJ1-4|NA|NA
TGTGCCAGCAGTTACTCTAGAGGGACTGCTAATGAAAAACTGTTTTTT
CASSYSRGTANEKLFF
>TRBV18|TRBJ1-1|NA|NA
TGTGCCAGCTCACCACAAAGGGGAAACACTGAAGCTTTCTTT
CASSPQRGNTEAFF
>TRBV5-1|TRBJ1-1|NA|NA
TGCGCCAGCAGCTTGACAGGAACTAACACTGAAGCTTTCTTT
CASSLTGTNTEAFF
>TRBV7-2|TRBJ2-3|TRBD2|NA
TGTGCCAGCAGCTTAGGGGAGGGACGAAGCACAGATACGCAGTATTTT
CASSLGEGRSTDTQYF
>TRBV7-2|TRBJ2-1|TRBD1|NA
TGTGCCAGCAGCCAACTAGGGACAGACTACAATGAGCAGTTCTTC
CASSQLGTDYNEQFF
>TRBV7-2|TRBJ1-4|NA|NA
TGTGCCAGCAGTCTACAGGGTAAAGATGAAAAACTGTTTTTT
CASSLQGKDEKLFF
>TRBV6-6|TRBJ2-1|TRBD1|NA
TGTGCCAGCAGTTACTCCGGGACAGGTGGGTGGGAGCAGTTCTTC
CASSYSGTGGWEQFF
>TRBV27|TRBJ1-2|NA|few
TGTGCCAGCAGTTTTAGCCCCGGGGCTAACTATGGCTACACCTTC
CASSFSPGANYGYTF
>TRBV7-2|TRBJ2-6|NA|NA
TGTGCCAGCAGGCAGGGGAGCTCTGGGGCCAACGTCCTGACTTTC
CASRQGSSGANVLTF
>TRBV4-1|TRBJ1-5|NA|few
TGCGCCAGCAGCCAAGGACAGGTCAATCAGCCCCAGCATTTT
CASSQGQVNQPQHF
>TRBV18|TRBJ2-5|NA|NA
TGTGCCAGCTCACCACCCCACATGCAAGAGACCCAGTACTTC
CASSPPHMQETQYF
>TRBV7-9|TRBJ1-2|NA|once
TGTGCCAGCAGCTTCTCTGGGGGCAGGGGTTATGGCTACACCTTC
CASSFSGGRGYGYTF
>TRBV18|TRBJ1-2|NA|NA
TGTGCCAGCTCAAAGGACATATTCGATGGCTACACCTTC
CASSKDIFDGYTF
>TRBV27|TRBJ1-2|TRBD1|few
TGTGCCAGCAGACCTACAGGGGTGGATGGCTACACCTTC
CASRPTGVDGYTF
>TRBV19|TRBJ2-5|NA|NA
TGTGCCAGTAGTCTAGGGGGAGGCTTGCAAGAGACCCAGTACTTC
CASSLGGGLQETQYF
>TRBV10-3|TRBJ1-2|TRBD1|NA
TGTGCCATCAGAGGACAGGAGAATGGCTACACCTTC
CAIRGQENGYTF
>TRBV7-9|TRBJ2-5|TRBD1|NA
TGTGCCAGCAGCTTAGGGACCGGGACAGGGGGTGAGATCCAAGAGACCCAGTACTTC
CASSLGTGTGGEIQETQYF
>TRBV5-6|TRBJ1-4|NA|NA
TGTGCCAGCAGCTTGGAGGGGCTCGAAAAACTGTTTTTT
CASSLEGLEKLFF
>TRBV29-1|TRBJ2-5|TRBD1|NA
TGCAGCGTTGTTGGGGACAGTCAAGAGACCCAGTACTTC
CSVVGDSQETQYF
>TRBV29-1|TRBJ2-7|TRBD2|NA
TGCAGCGTTGCCATCCGGGGTGTGGCGGGGGGGGCCTCCTACGAGCAGTACTTC
CSVAIRGVAGGASYEQYF
>TRBV7-9|TRBJ1-1|TRBD1|once
TGTGCCAGCAGTCCTGACAGGGGGAACACTGAAGCTTTCTTT
CASSPDRGNTEAFF
>TRBV5-8|TRBJ1-4|TRBD1|NA
TGTGCCAGCAGACCATGGACAGGACTAAGTGAAAAACTGTTTTTT
CASRPWTGLSEKLFF
>TRBV5-4|TRBJ2-7|TRBD1|once
TGTGCCAGCAGCTTGCGGACAGGGACCAACGAGCAGTACTTC
CASSLRTGTNEQYF
>TRBV19|TRBJ2-3|NA|NA
TGTGCCAGTAGTACCCCCGGGACAACGGACACAGATACGCAGTATTTT
CASSTPGTTDTDTQYF
>TRBV11-3|TRBJ2-1|TRBD2|NA
TGTGCCAGCAGCTTAGATGGGACTAGGAGGTTCTTC
CASSLDGTRRFF
>TRBV6-1|TRBJ2-7|NA|NA
TGTGCCAGCAGTGATGGCCGGATCGGGTTCTACGAGCAGTACTTC
CASSDGRIGFYEQYF
>TRBV5-1|TRBJ1-2|TRBD1|NA
TGCGCCAGCAGCTCAAGCCAGGGGGGAAGCTACACCTTC
CASSSSQGGSYTF
>TRBV7-9|TRBJ1-1|TRBD1|NA
TGTGCCAGCAGCTTAACAGGGGAGACTGAAGCTTTCTTT
CASSLTGETEAFF
>TRBV6-1|TRBJ1-2|TRBD1|NA
TGTGCCAGCAGTGAAGGGACAGGGTTTAACTATGGCTACACCTTC
CASSEGTGFNYGYTF
>TRBV11-2|TRBJ2-1|TRBD2|NA
TGTGCCAGCAGCTTAGGAGGTAGCGGGGGGGTCTGGGAGCAGTTCTTC
CASSLGGSGGVWEQFF
>TRBV10-3|TRBJ1-2|NA|NA
TGTGCCATCAGTGAGGCATTGCTAAGTGGCTACACCTTC
CAISEALLSGYTF
>TRBV11-1|TRBJ1-1|NA|NA
TGTGCCAGCAGCTCCCTCAGGGTCAACACTGAAGCTTTCTTT
CASSSLRVNTEAFF
>TRBV4-2|TRBJ2-5|TRBD2|once
TGTGCCAGCAGCCCAGGACTAGTCGCAGAGACCCAGTACTTC
CASSPGLVAETQYF